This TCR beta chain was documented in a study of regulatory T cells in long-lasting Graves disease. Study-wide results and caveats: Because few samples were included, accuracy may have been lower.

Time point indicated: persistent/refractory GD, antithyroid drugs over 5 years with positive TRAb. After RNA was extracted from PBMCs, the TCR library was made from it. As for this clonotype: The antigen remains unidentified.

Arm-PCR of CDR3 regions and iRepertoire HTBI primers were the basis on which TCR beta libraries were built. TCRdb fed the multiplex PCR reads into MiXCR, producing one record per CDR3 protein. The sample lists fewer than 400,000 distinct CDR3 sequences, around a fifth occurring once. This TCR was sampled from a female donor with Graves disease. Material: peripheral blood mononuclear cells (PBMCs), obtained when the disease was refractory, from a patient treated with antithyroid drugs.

The CDR3 protein is CASSSGTLVYEAFF. The DNA of the CDR3 is TGTGCCAGTAGTTCCGGGACTCTCGTATATGAAGCTTTCTTT. The V gene is TRBV19, the J gene TRBJ1-1; D might be TRBD1 (5 bases). CDR3 size: 14 residues. V dropped 5 bases and J dropped 7 bases, with 17 bases sitting between them. Looked up from germline, CDR1 is LNHDA and CDR2 is SQIVND (reference sequence).